This T cell receptor beta chain derives from a study of metastatic and nonmetastatic thyroid tumors. Study summary: Repertoires from malignant and benign thyroid patients were compared across blood and tumor or nodule tissue. Study-wide points: Malignant thyroid tumors reportedly exceeded benign nodules significantly in TCR beta diversity, with the difference appearing in blood and tumor.

The authors' processing: Clinicopathological groups supplied CDR3 differences that were used to build a distant-metastasis classifier for papillary thyroid cancer. TCRdb reanalyzed the PCR reads via MiXCR. The V and J calls here are based on TCRdb, not the publication. The sample yields roughly 19,000 clones, approximately 25% seen once. The CDR3 is made up of 16 amino acids. V lost 5 bases and J lost 7; bases outside the gene matches: 9. From germline, CDR1 is LNHNV and CDR2 YYDKDF (reference sequence). No patient received treatment before thyroid surgery. A note on this clone: The antigen is undetermined.

The sequencing input was tumor tissue. The chain links TRBV15 to TRBJ2-1; 12 bases match TRBD1. This receptor was obtained from a female donor with papillary thyroid cancer or a benign thyroid nodule (not recorded which). Some clones in this sample may be carry-over from other donors' samples. Here the CDR3 reads CATSDGTGGHRNEQFF. For the CDR3, the DNA is TGTGCCACCAGCGACGGGACAGGGGGCCACCGAAATGAGCAGTTCTTC.